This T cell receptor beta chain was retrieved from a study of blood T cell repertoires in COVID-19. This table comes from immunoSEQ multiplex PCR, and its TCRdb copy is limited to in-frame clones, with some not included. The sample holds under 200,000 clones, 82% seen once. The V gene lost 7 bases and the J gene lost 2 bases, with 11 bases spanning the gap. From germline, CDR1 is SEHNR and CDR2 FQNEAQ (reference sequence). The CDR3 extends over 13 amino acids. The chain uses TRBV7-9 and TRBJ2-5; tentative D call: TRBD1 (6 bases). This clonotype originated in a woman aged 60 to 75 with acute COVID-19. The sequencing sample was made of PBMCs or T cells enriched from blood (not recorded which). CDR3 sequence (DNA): TGTGCCAGCACCCTGGGGGCACAAGAGACCCAGTACTTC. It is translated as CASTLGAQETQYF.